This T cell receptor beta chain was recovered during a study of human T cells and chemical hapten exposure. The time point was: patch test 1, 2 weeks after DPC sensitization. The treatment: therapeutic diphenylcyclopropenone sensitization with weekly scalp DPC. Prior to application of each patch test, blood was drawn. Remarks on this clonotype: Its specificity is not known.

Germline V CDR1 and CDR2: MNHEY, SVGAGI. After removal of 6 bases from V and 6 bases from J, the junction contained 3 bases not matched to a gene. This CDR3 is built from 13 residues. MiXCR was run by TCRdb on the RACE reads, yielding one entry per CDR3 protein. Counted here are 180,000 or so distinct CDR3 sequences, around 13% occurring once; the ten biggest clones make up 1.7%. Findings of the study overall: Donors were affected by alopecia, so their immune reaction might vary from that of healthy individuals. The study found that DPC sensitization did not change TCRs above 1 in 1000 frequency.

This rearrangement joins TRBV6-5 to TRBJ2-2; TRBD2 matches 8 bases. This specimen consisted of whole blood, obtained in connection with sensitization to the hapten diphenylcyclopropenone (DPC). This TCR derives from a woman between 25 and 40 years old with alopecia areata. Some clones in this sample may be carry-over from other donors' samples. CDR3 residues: CASSFSGAGELFF. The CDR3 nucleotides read TGTGCCAGCAGCTTTAGCGGGGCCGGGGAGCTGTTTTTT.